The 30 T cell receptor beta chains below were found in one sample sequenced in a study of T cell repertoires in cytomegalovirus infection. Each CDR3 protein gets one entry after TCRdb re-called the reads with MiXCR. There are 200,000 to 300,000 distinct CDR3 sequences in the sample; approximately 9% occur only once, and more than 12% lies in the top ten. What was sequenced was PBMCs. The receptor source for this set is a human donor in good health (CMV status not recorded). Some clones in this sample may be carry-over from other donors' samples.

This chain joins TRBV9 and TRBJ1-1; D remains ambiguous. Trimming took 0 bases from V and 0 from J, leaving 6 bases between them. Germline V gene sequence: CDR1 SGDLS, CDR2 YYNGEE. This CDR3 region has 14 residues. CDR3 region: CASSVGPVNTEAFF. The DNA for the CDR3 is TGTGCCAGCAGCGTAGGACCGGTGAACACTGAAGCTTTCTTT.

Ten or more counts support this clonotype. The chain employs TRBV7-3 and TRBJ1-1, with TRBD1 matching 9 bases. The CDR3 has 16 residues. Germline trimming cut 4 bases from V and 1 base from J; bases unmatched to any gene: 7. Germline V gene sequence: CDR1 SGHTA, CDR2 FQGTGA. CDR3: CASSSQNRGQNTEAFF. CDR3 DNA: TGTGCCAGCAGCTCTCAAAACAGGGGGCAGAACACTGAAGCTTTCTTT.

This clonotype has at least ten counts. The chain recombines TRBV19 with TRBJ1-1, with 7 bases fitting TRBD1. Trimming removed 6 bases from V and 5 bases from J; junction bases left unmatched: 9. Germline CDR1 and CDR2: LNHDA and SQIVND (reference sequence). The CDR3 consists of 14 residues. The CDR3 DNA follows: TGTGCCAGTAGCAAAGGGGGCAGAGAGACTGAAGCTTTCTTT. The encoded protein is CASSKGGRETEAFF.

As to this clonotype: This may come from a read error, since a much larger clone is one base off. This sequence joins TRBV28 and TRBJ1-2; D might be TRBD1 (5 bases). The germline V gene has CDR1 MDHEN and CDR2 SYDVKM. This CDR3 spans 13 amino acids. Here the CDR3 reads CVSRMTAPYGYTF. CDR3 DNA: TGTGTCAGCAGGATGACAGCGCCCTATGGCTACACCTTC.

This clonotype showed up many times. This rearrangement joins TRBV19 to TRBJ1-1, with a tentative D call TRBD1 (6 bases). Germline CDR1 is LNHDA and CDR2 is SQIVND (reference sequence). Deletions cut 0 bases from V and 4 bases from J, with 21 bases between. CDR3 length equals 18 residues. In DNA form, the CDR3 reads TGTGCCAGTAGTATAGATCTTTCTACCGGACAGACGGGCACTGAAGCTTTCTTT. Amino acid sequence: CASSIDLSTGQTGTEAFF.

This clonotype has ten or more counts. The chain employs TRBV12-3 or TRBV12-4 and TRBJ2-6, with a tentative D call TRBD2 (5 bases). The CDR3 extends over 17 amino acids. The V end lost 6 bases, the J end lost 0 bases, and 15 bases lay between the germline ends. The CDR3 bases are TGTGCCAGCAGCTACTCCACCCGGGGCTCTGGGGCCAACGTCCTGACTTTC. It translates to CASSYSTRGSGANVLTF.

The chain is built from TRBV19 and TRBJ2-1, with TRBD2 identical over 10 bases. Germline CDR1 and CDR2: LNHDA and SQIVND (reference sequence). After removal of 6 bases from V and 8 bases from J, the junction contained 13 bases not matched to a gene. This CDR3 is 16 amino acids long. The CDR3 coding sequence is TGTGCCAGTAGAAAGAACCTAGCGGGAGTAGCGCATGAGCAGTTCTTC. This codes for CASRKNLAGVAHEQFF.

This chain uses TRBV9 with TRBJ1-2; D possibly corresponds to TRBD1 (5 bases). CDR1 is SGDLS and CDR2 is YYNGEE in the germline V gene. This CDR3 is 14 amino acids long. With 0 bases removed from V and 6 bases from J, the gap between germline ends came to 12 bases. Here the CDR3 DNA reads TGTGCCAGCAGCGTAGGAGGGGTGACTGATGGCTACACCTTC. Protein sequence: CASSVGGVTDGYTF.

In this sample, this clonotype turned up many times. The chain couples TRBV7-2 to TRBJ1-2; no reliable D call. The V gene's germline CDR1 is SGHTA and CDR2 FQGNSA. V dropped 5 bases and J dropped 8 bases, with 12 bases sitting between them. The length of the CDR3 is 12 residues. In nucleotides, the CDR3 is TGTGCCAGCAGCAAAACATCAGAAGGCTACACCTTC. Its translation: CASSKTSEGYTF.

This clonotype appeared many times. The V call is TRBV7-8, the J call TRBJ2-3; 9 nucleotides line up with TRBD2. The CDR3 runs to 16 residues. CDR1 and CDR2 from the germline V gene are SGHVS and FQNEAQ. V was clipped by 1 base and J by 1 base; unmatched bases: 3. CDR3 sequence (DNA): TGTGCCAGCAGCTTAGGACTAGCGGACCGCACAGATACGCAGTATTTT. Amino acid sequence: CASSLGLADRTDTQYF. Variable domain in full (rest from reference TRBV7-8 and TRBJ2-3): GAGVSQSPRYKVAKRGQDVALRCDPISGHVSLFWYQQALGQGPEFLTYFQNEAQLDKSGLPSDRFFAERPEGSVSTLKIQRTQQEDSAVYLCASSLGLADRTDTQYFGPGTRLTVL.

This clonotype was counted many times. V gene TRBV7-2 combines with J gene TRBJ1-1, with no clear D. The V end lost 5 bases, the J end lost 3 bases, and 10 bases lay between the germline ends. Germline-derived CDR1 and CDR2 are SGHTA and FQGNSA. The CDR3 is 13 residues long. In DNA form, the CDR3 reads TGTGCCAGCAGCCTACTCCCACACACTGAAGCTTTCTTT. Protein product: CASSLLPHTEAFF.

This clonotype was seen at least ten times. CDR3 loop: CASSAADTQYF. The CDR3 DNA reads TGTGCCAGCAGCGCTGCAGATACGCAGTATTTT. This chain links TRBV7-2 with TRBJ2-3; D gene ambiguous. The CDR3 length is 11 residues. Trimming shortened V by 5 bases and J by 4 bases, and 4 bases separated the two germline ends. From germline, CDR1 is SGHTA and CDR2 FQGNSA.

This clonotype was detected ten times or more. The chain carries TRBV7-2 and TRBJ2-2, with 10 bases aligning to TRBD2. The CDR3 length is 15 residues. After removal of 5 bases from V and 5 bases from J, the junction contained 5 bases not matched to a gene. Germline CDR1 and CDR2: SGHTA and FQGNSA. CDR3 sequence: CASSQRGGRTGELFF. The CDR3 DNA reads as TGTGCCAGCAGCCAGCGGGGGGGCCGAACCGGGGAGCTGTTTTTT.

This clonotype showed up many times. The chain joins TRBV20-1 to TRBJ1-5; D unclear. CDR3 length equals 15 residues. Per the germline V gene, CDR1 is DFQATT and CDR2 is SNEGSKA (reference sequence). V lost 3 bases and J 6 bases, leaving 18 bases between the germline ends. Here the CDR3 reads CSARGFMGLTQPQHF. The CDR3, as DNA: TGCAGTGCTAGGGGTTTCATGGGGTTGACTCAGCCCCAGCATTTT.

The sample holds many counts of this clonotype. J is TRBJ2-5 and V is TRBV7-3, with a tentative D call TRBD2 (6 bases). The CDR3 spans 13 residues. Trimming removed 5 bases from V and 3 bases from J, with 10 bases in between. Looked up from germline, CDR1 is SGHTA and CDR2 is FQGTGA. The CDR3 region has the DNA TGTGCCAGCAGCATGGGACTTAAAGAGACCCAGTACTTC. It yields the protein CASSMGLKETQYF.

This clonotype came up a few times. The DNA of the CDR3 is TGTGCCATCAGTGCTTCCTCCCGGGACAGGGGGCATTCTAACTATAATTCACCCCTCCACTTT. Translating gives CAISASSRDRGHSNYNSPLHF. The chain has TRBV10-3 and TRBJ1-6; 12 nucleotides align to TRBD1. There are 21 residues in the CDR3. Germline V gene sequence: CDR1 ENHRY, CDR2 SYGVKD. Trimming cost V 4 bases and J 3 bases; bases outside gene matches: 16.

This clonotype has a count of ten or more. The rearrangement uses TRBV7-9 and TRBJ1-4, with TRBD1 matching 9 bases. The trim removed 4 bases at V and 7 bases at J, leaving 4 bases unmatched. Germline assignment: CDR1 SEHNR and CDR2 FQNEAQ (reference sequence). The CDR3 runs 14 residues. CDR3 DNA: TGTGCCAGCAGCTCGGACAGGGGTGTTGAAAAACTGTTTTTT. Encoded protein: CASSSDRGVEKLFF. The complete variable domain, with remaining parts taken from reference TRBV7-9 and TRBJ1-4, reads DTGVSQNPRHKITKRGQNVTFRCDPISEHNRLYWYRQTLGQGPEFLTYFQNEAQLEKSRLLSDRFSAERPKGSFSTLEIQRTEQGDSAMYLCASSSDRGVEKLFFGSGTQLSVL.

V and J are TRBV7-2 and TRBJ2-5; possible D gene TRBD2, 5 bases. The CDR3 consists of 14 residues. The V and J ends lost 1 base and 5 bases respectively, with 11 bases between them. Per the germline V gene, CDR1 is SGHTA and CDR2 is FQGNSA. The CDR3 region has the DNA TGTGCCAGCAGCTTAGGAGCTAGCTTGGAGACCCAGTACTTC. Protein product: CASSLGASLETQYF.

This clonotype occurred many times. The chain has TRBV7-9 and TRBJ1-1, with TRBD1 as a possible D gene (5 bases). V lost 9 bases, J lost 4 bases, and 18 bases lay in between. The CDR3 is made up of 14 amino acids. Germline V CDR1 and CDR2: SEHNR, FQNEAQ (reference sequence). CDR3 sequence: CASRGGVQGTEAFF. As DNA, the CDR3 is TGTGCCAGTCGGGGAGGGGTCCAGGGCACTGAAGCTTTCTTT.

There are many counts of this clonotype. The chain carries TRBV6-5 and TRBJ1-6, with TRBD1 matching over 7 bases. This CDR3 has 15 residues. V was clipped by 5 bases and J by 6 bases; unmatched bases: 7. Germline lookup yields CDR1 MNHEY and CDR2 SVGAGI. For the CDR3, the DNA is TGTGCCAGCAGTGGCACCGGGACAGCTAATTCACCCCTCCACTTT. Protein product: CASSGTGTANSPLHF.

The genes are TRBV7-8 and TRBJ2-1; maybe TRBD2 (6 bases). Germline V CDR1 and CDR2: SGHVS, FQNEAQ. V lost 5 bases to trimming and J lost 2 bases, with 10 bases between them. The CDR3 runs 14 residues. CDR3 in amino acids: CASSGRETYNEQFF. DNA for the CDR3: TGTGCCAGCAGCGGCCGGGAGACCTACAATGAGCAGTTCTTC.

The sample holds many counts of this clonotype. The chain joins TRBV7-8 to TRBJ2-7; D perhaps matches TRBD2 (7 bases). CDR1 and CDR2 (germline): SGHVS, FQNEAQ. V was clipped by 5 bases and J by 2 bases, with 13 bases between them. This CDR3 has 14 amino acids. The CDR3 loop reads CASSRGDTAYEQYF. DNA for the CDR3: TGTGCCAGCAGCCGGGGGGACACGGCCTACGAGCAGTACTTC.

This clonotype was counted many times. V is TRBV19 and J is TRBJ2-7; 7 positions agree with TRBD1. Looked up from germline, CDR1 is LNHDA and CDR2 is SQIVND (reference sequence). CDR3 length: 15 amino acids. Trimming cost V 4 bases and J 1 base; bases outside gene matches: 7. For the CDR3, the DNA is TGTGCCAGTAGTAACCGGGACAGAGGATCCTACGAGCAGTACTTC. It codes for CASSNRDRGSYEQYF.

The chain employs TRBV20-1 and TRBJ1-6, with D tentatively TRBD1 (5 bases). Germline V lookup: CDR1 DFQATT, CDR2 SNEGSKA (reference sequence). Trimming removed 2 bases at V and 7 bases at J, with 9 bases between. The CDR3 covers 13 residues. The CDR3 sequence: CSARPGPNSPLHF. CDR3 sequence (DNA): TGCAGTGCTAGACCGGGGCCCAATTCACCCCTCCACTTT.

The chain uses TRBV13 and TRBJ1-1; TRBD1 agrees at 7 bases. Germline V lookup: CDR1 PRHDT, CDR2 FYEKMQ (reference sequence). The trim removed 3 bases at V and 8 bases at J, leaving 6 bases unmatched. The CDR3 is made up of 13 amino acids. CDR3 bases: TGTGCCAGCAGCTTCGGGACAGCGGGGGAAGCTTTCTTT. Protein: CASSFGTAGEAFF.

This clonotype was seen a handful of times. V is TRBV19 and J is TRBJ1-5; possible D gene TRBD1, 5 bases. Between the trimmed V and J ends, which lost 4 bases and 3 bases, there was a span of 10 bases. Germline values: CDR1 LNHDA, CDR2 SQIVND (reference sequence). The CDR3 runs 14 residues. The CDR3 sequence is CASSSETANQPQHF. The CDR3 nucleotides read TGTGCCAGTAGTAGTGAGACAGCCAATCAGCCCCAGCATTTT.

In this sample, this clonotype turned up many times. The chain links TRBV6-6 to TRBJ2-3; the match to TRBD2 covers 9 bases. V shed 7 bases and J 5 bases; nucleotides not matched to a gene: 10. The CDR3 is made up of 15 amino acids. Germline-derived CDR1 and CDR2 are MNHNY and SVGAGI (reference sequence). CDR3 residues: CASTPAASGEDTQYF. In nucleotides, the CDR3 is TGTGCCAGCACCCCAGCGGCTAGCGGGGAAGATACGCAGTATTTT.

This clonotype has ten or more counts. V gene TRBV7-2 combines with J gene TRBJ1-2; no reliable D call. The CDR3 has 13 residues. Deletions cut 2 bases from V and 8 bases from J, with 12 bases between. Germline V gives CDR1 SGHTA, CDR2 FQGNSA. CDR3 bases: TGTGCCAGCAGCTTACTTCTGAGGAAGGGCTACACCTTC. Translating it yields CASSLLLRKGYTF.

This chain connects TRBV12-3 or TRBV12-4 to TRBJ1-1, with D perhaps TRBD1 (6 bases). V was shortened by 1 base and J by 5 bases, with 11 bases between the two germline ends. The CDR3 is 14 residues long. CDR3 in DNA: TGTGCCAGCAGTTTAGACGAGGGGGGGACTGAAGCTTTCTTT. This encodes CASSLDEGGTEAFF.

This clonotype was observed at least ten times. The rearrangement joins TRBV12-5 to TRBJ1-2; the D is unclear. This CDR3 region has 12 residues. In germline, CDR1 is LGHNT, CDR2 FRNRAP. V gave up 1 base and J gave up 8 bases, with 8 bases separating them. In DNA form, the CDR3 reads TGTGCTAGTGGTTTGGGGCGGAGAGGCTACACCTTC. This encodes CASGLGRRGYTF.